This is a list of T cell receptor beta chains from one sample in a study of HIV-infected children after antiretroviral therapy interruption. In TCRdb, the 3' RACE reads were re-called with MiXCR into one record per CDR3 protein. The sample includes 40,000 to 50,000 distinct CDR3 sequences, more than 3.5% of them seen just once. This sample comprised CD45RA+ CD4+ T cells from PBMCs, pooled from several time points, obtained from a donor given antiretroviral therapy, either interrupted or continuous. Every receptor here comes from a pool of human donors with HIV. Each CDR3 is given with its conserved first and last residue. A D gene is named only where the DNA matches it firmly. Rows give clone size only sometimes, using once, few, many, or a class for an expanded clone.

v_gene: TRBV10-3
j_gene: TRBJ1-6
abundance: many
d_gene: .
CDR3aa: CAISGNQYSPLHF
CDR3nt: TGTGCCATCAGTGGTAACCAGTATTCACCCCTCCACTTT

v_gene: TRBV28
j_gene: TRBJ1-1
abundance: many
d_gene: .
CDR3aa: CASNPALGVAEAFF
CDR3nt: TGTGCCAGCAATCCGGCGTTAGGGGTCGCTGAAGCTTTCTTT

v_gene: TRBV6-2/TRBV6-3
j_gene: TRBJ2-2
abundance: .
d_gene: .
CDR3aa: CASSYLPDSSNTGELFF
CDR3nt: TGTGCCAGCAGTTACCTACCGGACTCCTCGAACACCGGGGAGCTGTTTTTT

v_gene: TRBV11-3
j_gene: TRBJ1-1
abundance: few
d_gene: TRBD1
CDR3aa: CASSLGLGQGGAFF
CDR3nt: TGTGCCAGCAGCTTAGGTTTAGGACAGGGGGGAGCTTTCTTT

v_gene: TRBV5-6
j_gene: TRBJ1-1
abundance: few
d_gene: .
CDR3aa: CASSLDPGRTEAFF
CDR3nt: TGTGCCAGCAGCTTGGATCCAGGGAGGACTGAAGCTTTCTTT

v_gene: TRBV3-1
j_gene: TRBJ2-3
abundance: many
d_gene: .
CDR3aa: CASSILSLTHTDTQYF
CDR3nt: TGTGCCAGCAGCATTCTTAGCCTTACCCACACAGATACGCAGTATTTT

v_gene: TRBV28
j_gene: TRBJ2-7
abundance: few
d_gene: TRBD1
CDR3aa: CASSDFRDSKDEQYF
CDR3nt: TGTGCCAGCAGCGATTTCCGGGACAGTAAGGACGAGCAGTACTTC

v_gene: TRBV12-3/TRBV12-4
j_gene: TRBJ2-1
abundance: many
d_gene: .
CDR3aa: CASSFYNEQFF
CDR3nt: TGTGCCAGCAGCTTCTACAATGAGCAGTTCTTC

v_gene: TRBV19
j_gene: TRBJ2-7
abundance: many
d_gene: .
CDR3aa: CASSPSYGYEQYF
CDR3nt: TGTGCCAGTAGCCCCTCCTACGGCTACGAGCAGTACTTC

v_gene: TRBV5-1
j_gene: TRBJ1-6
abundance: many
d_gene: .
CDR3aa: CASSLEQLQNSPLHF
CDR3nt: TGCGCCAGCAGCTTGGAGCAGCTCCAGAATTCACCCCTCCACTTT

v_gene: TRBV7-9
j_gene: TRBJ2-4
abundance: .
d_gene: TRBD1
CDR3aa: CASSFGQEAKNIQYF
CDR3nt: TGTGCCAGCAGCTTCGGACAGGAGGCCAAAAACATTCAGTACTTC

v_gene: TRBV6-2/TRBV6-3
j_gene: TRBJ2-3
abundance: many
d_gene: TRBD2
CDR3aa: CASSRTSGGSTDTQYF
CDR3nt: TGTGCCAGCAGTCGGACTAGCGGGGGTAGTACAGATACGCAGTATTTT

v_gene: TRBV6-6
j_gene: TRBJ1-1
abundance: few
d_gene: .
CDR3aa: CASRRPQDTEAFF
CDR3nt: TGTGCCTCCAGGAGACCTCAGGACACTGAAGCTTTCTTT

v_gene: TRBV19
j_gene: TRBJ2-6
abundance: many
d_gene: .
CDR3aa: CASRAGANVLTF
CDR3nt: TGTGCCAGTAGAGCTGGGGCCAACGTCCTGACTTTC

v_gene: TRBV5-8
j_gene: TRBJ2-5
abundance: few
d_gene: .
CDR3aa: CASSLGTAQETQYF
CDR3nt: TGTGCCAGCAGCTTGGGGACAGCTCAAGAGACCCAGTACTTC

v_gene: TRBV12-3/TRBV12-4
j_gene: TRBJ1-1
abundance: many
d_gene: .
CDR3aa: CASSLGREKQYTEAFF
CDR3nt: TGTGCCAGCAGTTTAGGCAGGGAAAAACAATACACTGAAGCTTTCTTT

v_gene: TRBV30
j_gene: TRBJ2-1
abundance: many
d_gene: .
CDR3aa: CAWSAGLLGDEQFF
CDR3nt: TGTGCCTGGAGTGCGGGACTCCTAGGCGATGAGCAGTTCTTC

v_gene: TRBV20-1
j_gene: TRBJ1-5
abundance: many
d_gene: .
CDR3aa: CSASPEGSNQPQHF
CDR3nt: TGCAGTGCTTCTCCAGAGGGTAGCAATCAGCCCCAGCATTTT

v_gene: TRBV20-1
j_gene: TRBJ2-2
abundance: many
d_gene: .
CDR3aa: CSARAVESGELFF
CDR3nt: TGCAGTGCTAGAGCCGTAGAATCCGGGGAGCTGTTTTTT

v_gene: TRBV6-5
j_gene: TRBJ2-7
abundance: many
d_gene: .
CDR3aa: CASSDQRNEQYF
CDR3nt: TGTGCCAGCAGTGACCAACGGAACGAGCAGTACTTC

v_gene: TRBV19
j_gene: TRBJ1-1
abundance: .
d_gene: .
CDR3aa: CAVGTPLRGAFF
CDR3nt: TGTGCCGTGGGGACACCTTTACGAGGAGCTTTCTTT

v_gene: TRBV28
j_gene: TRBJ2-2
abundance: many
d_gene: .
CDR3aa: CASSYRASGELFF
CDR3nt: TGTGCCAGCAGTTACAGGGCCTCCGGGGAGCTGTTTTTT

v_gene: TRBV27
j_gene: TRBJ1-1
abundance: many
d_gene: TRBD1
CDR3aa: CASSTRTGSTEAFF
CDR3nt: TGTGCCAGCAGTACCCGGACAGGTAGCACTGAAGCTTTCTTT

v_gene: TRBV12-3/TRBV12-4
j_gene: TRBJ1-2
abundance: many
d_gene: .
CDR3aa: CASSVRQVFGYTF
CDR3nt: TGTGCCAGCAGTGTAAGACAGGTCTTTGGCTACACCTTC

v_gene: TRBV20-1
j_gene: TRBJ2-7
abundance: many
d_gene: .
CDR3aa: CSAAGRFYEQYF
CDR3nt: TGCAGTGCCGCGGGACGGTTCTACGAGCAGTACTTC

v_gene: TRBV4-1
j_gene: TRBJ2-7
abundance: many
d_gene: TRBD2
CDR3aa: CASSHVAGGPKGQYF
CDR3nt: TGCGCCAGCAGCCACGTAGCGGGGGGCCCTAAGGGGCAGTACTTC

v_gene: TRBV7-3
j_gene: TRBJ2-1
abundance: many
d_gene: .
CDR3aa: CASSQYFSYTYNEQFF
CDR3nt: TGTGCCAGCAGCCAGTATTTCTCTTATACCTACAATGAGCAGTTCTTC

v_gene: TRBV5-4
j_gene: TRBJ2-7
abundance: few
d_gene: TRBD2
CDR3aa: CASSLAGGPREQYF
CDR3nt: TGTGCCAGCAGCTTGGCGGGGGGGCCGAGAGAGCAGTACTTC

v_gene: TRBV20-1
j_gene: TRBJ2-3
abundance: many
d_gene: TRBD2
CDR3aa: CSPVAASGSTDTQYF
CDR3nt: TGCAGTCCCGTCGCGGCTAGCGGAAGCACAGATACGCAGTATTTT

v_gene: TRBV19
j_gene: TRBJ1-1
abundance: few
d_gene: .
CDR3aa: CASRGAGLTHEAFF
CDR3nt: TGTGCCAGTAGGGGGGCAGGGTTAACCCATGAAGCTTTCTTT

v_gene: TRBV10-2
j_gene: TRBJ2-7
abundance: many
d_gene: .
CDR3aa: CASSMTARREQYF
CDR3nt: TGCGCCAGCAGTATGACAGCCAGGCGCGAGCAGTACTTC

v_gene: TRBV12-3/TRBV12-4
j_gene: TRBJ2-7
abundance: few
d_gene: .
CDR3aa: CASSGGLPRDEQYF
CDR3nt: TGTGCCAGCAGCGGTGGACTCCCGCGCGACGAGCAGTACTTC

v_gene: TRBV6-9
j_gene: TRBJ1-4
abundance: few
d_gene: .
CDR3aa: CASRRGDEKLFF
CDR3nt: TGTGCCAGCAGACGAGGGGATGAAAAACTGTTTTTT

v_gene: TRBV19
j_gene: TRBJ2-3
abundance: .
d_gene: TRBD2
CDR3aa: CASSASGGGDTQYF
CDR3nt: TGTGCCAGTAGTGCTAGCGGGGGAGGAGATACGCAGTATTTT

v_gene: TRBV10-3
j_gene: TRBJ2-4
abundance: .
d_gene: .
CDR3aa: CAISGGENIQYF
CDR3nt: TGTGCCATCAGTGGAGGGGAAAACATTCAGTACTTC

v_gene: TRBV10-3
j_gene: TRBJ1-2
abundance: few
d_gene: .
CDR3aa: CAISESQGYGYTF
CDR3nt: TGTGCCATCAGTGAGTCCCAAGGCTATGGCTACACCTTC

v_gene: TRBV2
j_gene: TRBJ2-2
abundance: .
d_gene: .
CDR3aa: CASRRVLLAGELFF
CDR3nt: TGTGCCAGCAGAAGGGTACTGTTGGCCGGGGAGCTGTTTTTT

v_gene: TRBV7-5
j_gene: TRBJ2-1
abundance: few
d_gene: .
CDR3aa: CIYAEQFF
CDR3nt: TGTATCTATGCTGAGCAGTTCTTC

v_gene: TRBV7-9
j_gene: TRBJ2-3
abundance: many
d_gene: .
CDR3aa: CASSAVGADTQYF
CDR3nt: TGTGCCAGCAGCGCCGTGGGGGCCGATACGCAGTATTTT

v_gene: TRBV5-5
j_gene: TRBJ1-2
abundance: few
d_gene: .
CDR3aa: CASSLDRLFYGYTF
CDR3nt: TGTGCCAGCAGCTTGGACAGATTATTCTATGGCTACACCTTC

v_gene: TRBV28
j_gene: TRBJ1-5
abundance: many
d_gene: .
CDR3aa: CASSFNQGFNQPQHF
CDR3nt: TGTGCCAGCAGTTTCAACCAGGGATTCAATCAGCCCCAGCATTTT

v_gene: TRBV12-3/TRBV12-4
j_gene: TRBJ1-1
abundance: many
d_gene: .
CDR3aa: CASKLTRNTEAFF
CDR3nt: TGTGCCAGCAAACTGACCAGGAACACTGAAGCTTTCTTT

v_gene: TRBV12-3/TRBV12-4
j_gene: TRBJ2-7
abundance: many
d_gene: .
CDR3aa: CASSPLAAYEQYF
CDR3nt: TGTGCCAGCTCCCCCCTGGCAGCCTACGAGCAGTACTTC

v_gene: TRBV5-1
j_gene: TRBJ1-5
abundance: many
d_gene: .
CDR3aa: CASSEGQSSNQPQHF
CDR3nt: TGCGCCAGCAGCGAAGGACAGAGTAGCAATCAGCCCCAGCATTTT

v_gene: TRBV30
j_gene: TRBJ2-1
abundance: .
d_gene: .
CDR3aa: CAYLVSGTTRGFF
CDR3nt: TGTGCCTATCTAGTATCCGGGACAACACGAGGGTTCTTC

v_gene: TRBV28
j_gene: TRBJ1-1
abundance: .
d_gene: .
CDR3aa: CASSRVGTEAFF
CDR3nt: TGTGCCAGCAGTCGAGTGGGCACTGAAGCTTTCTTT

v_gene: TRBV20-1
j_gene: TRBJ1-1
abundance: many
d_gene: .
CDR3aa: CSATGYSWVTEAFF
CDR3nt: TGCAGTGCTACCGGATACAGTTGGGTCACTGAAGCTTTCTTT

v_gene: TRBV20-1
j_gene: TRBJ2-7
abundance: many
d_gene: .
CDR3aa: CSATRTGAYEQYF
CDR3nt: TGCAGTGCTACTCGAACAGGAGCCTACGAGCAGTACTTC

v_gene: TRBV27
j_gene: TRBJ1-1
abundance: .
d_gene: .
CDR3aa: CASSLNPRGAEGAFF
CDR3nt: TGTGCCAGCAGTTTAAATCCCAGGGGCGCGGAAGGAGCTTTCTTT

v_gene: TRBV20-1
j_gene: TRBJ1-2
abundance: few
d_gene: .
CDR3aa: CSAGKTPYGYTF
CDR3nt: TGCAGTGCCGGCAAGACGCCCTATGGCTACACCTTC

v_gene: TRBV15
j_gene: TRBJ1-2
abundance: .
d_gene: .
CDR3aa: CATSRDMESGYGYTF
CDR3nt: TGTGCCACCAGCAGAGATATGGAATCGGGGTATGGCTACACCTTC

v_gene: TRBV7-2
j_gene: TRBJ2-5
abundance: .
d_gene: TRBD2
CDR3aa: CASCLAGGQKYF
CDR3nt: TGTGCCAGCTGCTTAGCGGGGGGTCAAAAGTACTTC

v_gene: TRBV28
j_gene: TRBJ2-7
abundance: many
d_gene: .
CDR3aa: CASRLSYEQYF
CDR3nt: TGTGCCAGCAGACTTTCCTACGAGCAGTACTTC

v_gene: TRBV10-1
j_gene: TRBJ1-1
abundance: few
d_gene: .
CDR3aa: CASSAQVNTEAFF
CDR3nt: TGCGCCAGCTCGGCGCAGGTGAACACTGAAGCTTTCTTT

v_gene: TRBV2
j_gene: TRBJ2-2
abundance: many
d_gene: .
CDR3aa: CASSGQGGDTGELFF
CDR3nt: TGTGCCAGCAGTGGGCAGGGGGGGGACACCGGGGAGCTGTTTTTT

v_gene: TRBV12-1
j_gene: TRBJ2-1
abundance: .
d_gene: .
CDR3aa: CASSALSGTGGLRGIYNEQFF
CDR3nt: TGTGCCAGCAGCGCTCTTTCCGGGACAGGTGGTCTCCGGGGGATCTACAATGAGCAGTTCTTC

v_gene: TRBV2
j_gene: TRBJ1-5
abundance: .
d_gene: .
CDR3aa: CASSSRVGNQSQHF
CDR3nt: TGTGCCAGCAGTAGCCGCGTCGGGAATCAGTCCCAGCATTTT

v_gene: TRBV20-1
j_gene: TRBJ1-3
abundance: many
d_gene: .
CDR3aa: CSARLGHTIYF
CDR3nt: TGCAGTGCTAGATTGGGACACACCATATATTTT